The clone carrying this TCR beta chain came up once. Its target is unknown. Clones were read by immunoSEQ multiplex PCR, and TCRdb kept only the in-frame ones, dropping some. The table records 73,000 or so clones, 80% to 90% of them present only once. The data belong to a study of T cell responses to AZD1222 COVID-19 vaccine. V was clipped by 1 base and J by 7 bases, with 11 bases between them. Germline V gene sequence: CDR1 LNHDA, CDR2 SQIVND (reference sequence). CDR3 length equals 14 residues. Findings and limits, study-wide: White British ancestry dominated among donors, who included more females, and clonal diversity was possibly underestimated. Scientists sampled the repertoires only once the peak T cell response had passed.

This specimen was peripheral blood, taken on day 0 of AZD1222 vaccination. The origin of this receptor is an adult in good health. The chain joins TRBV19 to TRBJ1-5, with D hard to call. The CDR3, as DNA: TGTGCCAGTAGTATAGCCGGGTCGGGGCAGCCCCAGCATTTT. This sequence encodes CASSIAGSGQPQHF.